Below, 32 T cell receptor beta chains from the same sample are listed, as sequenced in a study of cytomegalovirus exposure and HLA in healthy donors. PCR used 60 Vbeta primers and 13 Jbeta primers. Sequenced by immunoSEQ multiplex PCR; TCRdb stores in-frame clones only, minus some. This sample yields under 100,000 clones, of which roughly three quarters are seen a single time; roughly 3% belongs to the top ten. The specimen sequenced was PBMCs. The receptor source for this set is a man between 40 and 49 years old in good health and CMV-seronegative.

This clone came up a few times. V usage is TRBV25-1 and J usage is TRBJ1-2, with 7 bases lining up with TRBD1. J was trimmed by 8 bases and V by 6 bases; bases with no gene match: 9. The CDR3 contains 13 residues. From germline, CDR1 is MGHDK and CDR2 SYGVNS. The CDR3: CASSVQGMGGYTF. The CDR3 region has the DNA TGTGCCAGCAGCGTACAGGGGATGGGAGGCTACACCTTC.

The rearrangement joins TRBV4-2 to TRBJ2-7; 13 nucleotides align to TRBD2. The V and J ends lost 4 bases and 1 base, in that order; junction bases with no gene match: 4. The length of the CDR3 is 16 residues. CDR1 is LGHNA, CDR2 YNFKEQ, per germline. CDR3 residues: CASSPEGLAGSYEQYF. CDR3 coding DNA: TGTGCCAGCAGCCCGGAGGGACTAGCGGGGTCCTACGAGCAGTACTTC.

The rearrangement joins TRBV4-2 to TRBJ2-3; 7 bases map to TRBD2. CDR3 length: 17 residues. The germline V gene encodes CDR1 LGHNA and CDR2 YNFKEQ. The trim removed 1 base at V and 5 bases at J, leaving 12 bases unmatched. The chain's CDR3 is CASSQGLAAYLEDTQYF. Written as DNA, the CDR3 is TGTGCCAGCAGCCAAGGGCTAGCGGCATATTTAGAAGATACGCAGTATTTT.

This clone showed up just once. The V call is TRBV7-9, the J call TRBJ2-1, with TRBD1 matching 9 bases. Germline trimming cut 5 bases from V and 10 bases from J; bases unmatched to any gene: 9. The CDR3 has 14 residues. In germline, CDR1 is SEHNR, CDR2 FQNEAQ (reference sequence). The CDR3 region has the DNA TGTGCCAGCAGCCTCCGTCCCGGGACAGGGGAGCAGTTCTTC. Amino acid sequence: CASSLRPGTGEQFF.

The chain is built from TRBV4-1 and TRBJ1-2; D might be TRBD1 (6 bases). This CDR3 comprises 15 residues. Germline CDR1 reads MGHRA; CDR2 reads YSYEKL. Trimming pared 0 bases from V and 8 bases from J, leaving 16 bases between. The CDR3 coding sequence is TGCGCCAGCAGCCAAGATCTGGAACGGACAGCGGGCTACACCTTC. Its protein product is CASSQDLERTAGYTF.

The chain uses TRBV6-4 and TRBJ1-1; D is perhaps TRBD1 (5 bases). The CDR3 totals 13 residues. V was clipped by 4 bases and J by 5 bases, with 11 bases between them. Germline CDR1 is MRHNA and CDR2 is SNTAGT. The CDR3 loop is CASSVMGGTEAFF. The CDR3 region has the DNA TGTGCCAGCAGTGTGATGGGGGGTACTGAAGCTTTCTTT.

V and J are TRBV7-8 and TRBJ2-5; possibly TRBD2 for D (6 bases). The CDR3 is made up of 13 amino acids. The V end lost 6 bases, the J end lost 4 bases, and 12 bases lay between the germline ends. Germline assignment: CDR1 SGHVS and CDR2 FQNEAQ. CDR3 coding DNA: TGTGCCAGCAGGGAGGGTGGGGGAGAGACCCAGTACTTC. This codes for CASREGGGETQYF.

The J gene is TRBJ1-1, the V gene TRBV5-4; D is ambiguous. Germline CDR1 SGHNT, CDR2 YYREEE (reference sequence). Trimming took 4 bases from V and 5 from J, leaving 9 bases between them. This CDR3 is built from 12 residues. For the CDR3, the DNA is TGTGCCAGCAGCCCCTCGGGGACTGAAGCTTTCTTT. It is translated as CASSPSGTEAFF. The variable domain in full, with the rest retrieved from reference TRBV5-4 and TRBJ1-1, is ETGVTQSPTHLIKTRGQQVTLRCSSQSGHNTVSWYQQALGQGPQFIFQYYREEENGRGNFPPRFSGLQFPNYSSELNVNALELDDSALYLCASSPSGTEAFFGQGTRLTVV.

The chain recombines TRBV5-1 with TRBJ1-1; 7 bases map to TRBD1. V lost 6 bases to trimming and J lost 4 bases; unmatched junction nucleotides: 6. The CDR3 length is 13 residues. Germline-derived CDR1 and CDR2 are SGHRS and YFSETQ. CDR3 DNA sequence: TGCGCCAGCAAGCGTGAGGGGGCCACTGAAGCTTTCTTT. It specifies CASKREGATEAFF.

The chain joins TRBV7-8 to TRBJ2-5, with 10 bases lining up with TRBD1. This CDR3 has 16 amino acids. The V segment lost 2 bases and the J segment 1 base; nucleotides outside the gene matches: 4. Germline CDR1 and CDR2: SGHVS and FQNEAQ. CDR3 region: CASSLQTGGSQETQYF. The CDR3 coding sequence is TGTGCCAGCAGCTTACAGACAGGGGGCAGCCAAGAGACCCAGTACTTC.

The CDR3 sequence is CASSLGSSRRTDTQYF. As DNA, the CDR3 is TGTGCCAGCAGCTTAGGGTCTAGCAGACGCACAGATACGCAGTATTTT. The chain is built from TRBV13 and TRBJ2-3; D is perhaps TRBD2 (5 bases). The germline V and J ends were trimmed by 0 bases and 1 base, with 11 bases remaining between them. CDR3 size: 16 residues. Germline-derived CDR1 and CDR2 are PRHDT and FYEKMQ (reference sequence).

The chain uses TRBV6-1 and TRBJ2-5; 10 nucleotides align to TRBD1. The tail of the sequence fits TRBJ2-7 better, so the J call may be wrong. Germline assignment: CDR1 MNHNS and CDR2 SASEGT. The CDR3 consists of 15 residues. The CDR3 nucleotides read TGTGCCAGCAGTGCGGGACAGGGGATCTACTACGAGCAGTACTTC. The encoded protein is CASSAGQGIYYEQYF.

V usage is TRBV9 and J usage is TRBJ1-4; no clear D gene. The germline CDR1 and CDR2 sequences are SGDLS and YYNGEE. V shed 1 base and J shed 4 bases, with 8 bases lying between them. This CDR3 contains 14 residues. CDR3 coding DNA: TGTGCCAGCAGCGTACAAGGGAGTAATGAAAAACTGTTTTTT. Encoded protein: CASSVQGSNEKLFF.

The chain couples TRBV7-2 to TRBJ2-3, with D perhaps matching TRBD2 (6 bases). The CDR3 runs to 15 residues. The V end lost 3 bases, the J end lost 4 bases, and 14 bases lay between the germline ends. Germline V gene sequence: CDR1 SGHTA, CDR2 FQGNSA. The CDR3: CASSLELAAADTQYF. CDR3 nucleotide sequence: TGTGCCAGCAGCTTGGAACTAGCTGCGGCAGATACGCAGTATTTT.

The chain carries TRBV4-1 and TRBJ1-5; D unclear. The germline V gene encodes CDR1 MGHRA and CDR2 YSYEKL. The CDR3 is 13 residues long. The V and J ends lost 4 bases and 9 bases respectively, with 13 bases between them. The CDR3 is CASSPLRSGPQHF. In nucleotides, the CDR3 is TGCGCCAGCAGCCCTTTACGTTCGGGGCCCCAGCATTTT.

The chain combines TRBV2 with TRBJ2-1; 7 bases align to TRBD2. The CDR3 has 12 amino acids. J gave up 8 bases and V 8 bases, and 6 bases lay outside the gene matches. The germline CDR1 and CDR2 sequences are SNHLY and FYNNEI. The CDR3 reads CASRASGDEQFF. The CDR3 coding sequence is TGTGCCAGCCGAGCTAGCGGAGATGAGCAGTTCTTC.

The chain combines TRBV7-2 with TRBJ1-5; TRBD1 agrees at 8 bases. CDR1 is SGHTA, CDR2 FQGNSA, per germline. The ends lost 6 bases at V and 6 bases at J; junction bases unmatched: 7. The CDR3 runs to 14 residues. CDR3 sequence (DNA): TGTGCCAGCAGTGGGGTCACAGGGGGTCAGCCCCAGCATTTT. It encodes CASSGVTGGQPQHF.

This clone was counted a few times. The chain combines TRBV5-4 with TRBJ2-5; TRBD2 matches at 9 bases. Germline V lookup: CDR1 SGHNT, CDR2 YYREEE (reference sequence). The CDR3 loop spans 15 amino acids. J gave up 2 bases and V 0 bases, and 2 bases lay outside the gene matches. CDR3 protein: CASSLASGVQETQYF. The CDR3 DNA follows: TGTGCCAGCAGCTTGGCTAGCGGGGTACAAGAGACCCAGTACTTC.

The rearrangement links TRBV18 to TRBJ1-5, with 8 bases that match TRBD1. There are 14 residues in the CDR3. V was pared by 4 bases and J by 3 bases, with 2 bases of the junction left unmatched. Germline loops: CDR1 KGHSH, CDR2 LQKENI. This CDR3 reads CASSLTGDNQPQHF. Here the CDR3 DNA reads TGTGCCAGCTCACTGACAGGGGACAATCAGCCCCAGCATTTT. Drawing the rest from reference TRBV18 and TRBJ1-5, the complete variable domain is NAGVMQNPRHLVRRRGQEARLRCSPMKGHSHVYWYRQLPEEGLKFMVYLQKENIIDESGMPKERFSAEFPKEGPSILRIQQVVRGDSAAYFCASSLTGDNQPQHFGDGTRLSIL.

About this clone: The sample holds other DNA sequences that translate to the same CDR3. CDR3 sequence reads: CASSEVAGSTDTQYF. The DNA of the CDR3 is TGTGCCAGCAGTGAGGTAGCGGGGAGCACAGATACGCAGTATTTT. The chain has TRBV6-4 and TRBJ2-3; 8 bases match TRBD2. V shed 3 bases and J 0 bases; nucleotides not matched to a gene: 2. CDR1 and CDR2 (germline): MRHNA, SNTAGT. The CDR3 extends over 15 amino acids.

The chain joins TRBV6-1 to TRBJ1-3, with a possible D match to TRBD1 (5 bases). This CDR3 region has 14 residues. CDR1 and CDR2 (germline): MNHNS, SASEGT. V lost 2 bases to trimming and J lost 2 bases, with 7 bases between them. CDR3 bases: TGTGCCAGCAGTGAACAGGGCCCTGGAAACACCATATATTTT. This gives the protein CASSEQGPGNTIYF.

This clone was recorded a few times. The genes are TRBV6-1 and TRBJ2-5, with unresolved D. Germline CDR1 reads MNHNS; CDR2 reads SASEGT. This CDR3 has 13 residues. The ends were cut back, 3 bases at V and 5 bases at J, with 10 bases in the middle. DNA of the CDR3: TGTGCCAGCAGTGATGGTAGTTGGGAGACCCAGTACTTC. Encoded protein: CASSDGSWETQYF.

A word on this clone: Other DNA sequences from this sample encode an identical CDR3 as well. The CDR3 DNA follows: TGTGCCAGCAGCCAAAACAGGAAGGGGGAAGCTTTCTTT. This translates into CASSQNRKGEAFF. The chain couples TRBV7-3 to TRBJ1-1, with a weak D call TRBD1 (5 bases). V was cut by 5 bases and J by 8 bases, with 15 bases left in between. The CDR3 totals 13 residues. Germline V gives CDR1 SGHTA, CDR2 FQGTGA.

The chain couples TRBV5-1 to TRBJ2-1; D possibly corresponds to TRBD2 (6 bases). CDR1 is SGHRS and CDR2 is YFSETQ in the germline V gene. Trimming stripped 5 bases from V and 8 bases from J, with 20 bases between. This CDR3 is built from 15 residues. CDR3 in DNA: TGCGCCAGCAGGACCGGGACTTTGGCCTCCGATGAGCAGTTCTTC. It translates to CASRTGTLASDEQFF.

CDR3 loop: CASSRTRKETQYF. CDR3 in DNA: TGTGCCAGCAGCCGGACTAGGAAAGAGACCCAGTACTTC. The chain uses TRBV7-9 and TRBJ2-5; 7 nucleotides align to TRBD2. From germline, CDR1 is SEHNR and CDR2 FQNEAQ (reference sequence). This CDR3 comprises 13 residues. J lost 3 bases, V lost 5 bases, and 3 bases had no gene match. The full variable domain, in which reference TRBV7-9 and TRBJ2-5 provide the parts outside the CDR3, is DTGVSQNPRHKITKRGQNVTFRCDPISEHNRLYWYRQTLGQGPEFLTYFQNEAQLEKSRLLSDRFSAERPKGSFSTLEIQRTEQGDSAMYLCASSRTRKETQYFGPGTRLLVL.

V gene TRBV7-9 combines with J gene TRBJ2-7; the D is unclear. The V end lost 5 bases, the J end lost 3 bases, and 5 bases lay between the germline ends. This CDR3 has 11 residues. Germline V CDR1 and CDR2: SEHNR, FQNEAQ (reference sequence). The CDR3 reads CASSAYYEQYF. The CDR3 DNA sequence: TGTGCCAGCAGCGCCTACTACGAGCAGTACTTC.

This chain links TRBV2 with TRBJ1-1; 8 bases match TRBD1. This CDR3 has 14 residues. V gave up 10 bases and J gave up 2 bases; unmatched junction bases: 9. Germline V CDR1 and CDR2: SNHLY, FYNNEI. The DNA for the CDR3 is TGTGCCATCCTCCGGGGACAGGTCAACACTGAAGCTTTCTTT. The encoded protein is CAILRGQVNTEAFF.

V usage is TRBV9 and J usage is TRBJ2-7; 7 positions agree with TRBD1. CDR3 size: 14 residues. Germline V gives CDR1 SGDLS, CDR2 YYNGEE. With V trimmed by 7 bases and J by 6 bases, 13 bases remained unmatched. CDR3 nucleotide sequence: TGTGCCAGCGGGACGCGTCAGGGGGTCGGCGAGCAGTACTTC. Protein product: CASGTRQGVGEQYF. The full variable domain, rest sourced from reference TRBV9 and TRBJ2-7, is DSGVTQTPKHLITATGQRVTLRCSPRSGDLSVYWYQQSLDQGLQFLIQYYNGEERAKGNILERFSAQQFPDLHSELNLSSLELGDSALYFCASGTRQGVGEQYFGPGTRLTVT.

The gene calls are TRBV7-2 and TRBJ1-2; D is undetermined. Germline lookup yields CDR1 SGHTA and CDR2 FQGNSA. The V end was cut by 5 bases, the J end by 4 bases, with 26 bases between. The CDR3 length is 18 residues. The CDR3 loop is CASSPRAGSTLIPYGYTF. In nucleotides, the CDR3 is TGTGCCAGCAGCCCCCGAGCGGGTTCTACCTTGATACCCTATGGCTACACCTTC.

The CDR3 sequence: CASSVAMNTGELFF. The CDR3, as DNA: TGTGCCAGCAGCGTAGCCATGAACACCGGGGAGCTGTTTTTT. The rearrangement links TRBV9 to TRBJ2-2; D is unresolved. V gave up 0 bases and J gave up 1 base, with 4 bases separating them. The V gene's germline CDR1 is SGDLS and CDR2 YYNGEE. This CDR3 has 14 amino acids.

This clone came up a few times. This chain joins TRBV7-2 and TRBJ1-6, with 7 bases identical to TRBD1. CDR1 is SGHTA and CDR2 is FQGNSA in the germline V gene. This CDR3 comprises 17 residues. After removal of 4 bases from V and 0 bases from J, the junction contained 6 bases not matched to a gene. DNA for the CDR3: TGTGCCAGCAGCTCAAGGACAGGCAGCTCCTATAATTCACCCCTCCACTTT. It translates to CASSSRTGSSYNSPLHF.

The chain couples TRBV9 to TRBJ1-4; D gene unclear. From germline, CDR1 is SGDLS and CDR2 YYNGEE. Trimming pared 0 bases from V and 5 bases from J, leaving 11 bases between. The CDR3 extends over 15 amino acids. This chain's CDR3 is CASSVAGSSNEKLFF. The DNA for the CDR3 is TGTGCCAGCAGCGTAGCGGGGTCCTCAAATGAAAAACTGTTTTTT.